These 9 T cell receptor beta chains were sequenced from one sample in a study of CD8+ T cells in alopecia areata. RNA extraction was followed by reverse transcription into cDNA, which acted as the sequencing template. TCRdb's table, derived via immunoSEQ multiplex PCR, lists solely in-frame clones and lacks some. The repertoire holds 150,000 or so clones, 50% to 65% seen once, with around 4.8% in the top ten. What was sequenced was CD4+ T cells sorted from blood. Receptor source: a human donor in good health.

The V and J genes are TRBV10-3 and TRBJ1-5, with 7 bases matching TRBD1. There are 13 residues in the CDR3. Losses at the gene ends were 6 bases for V and 8 bases for J; bases not matched to a gene: 7. The germline CDR1 and CDR2 sequences are ENHRY and SYGVKD. CDR3 amino acids: CAISVGGREPQHF. The CDR3 region has the DNA TGTGCCATCAGCGTAGGGGGCCGTGAGCCCCAGCATTTT.

The chain uses TRBV15 and TRBJ1-2; D perhaps matches TRBD1 (6 bases). This CDR3 has 13 amino acids. CDR1 LNHNV and CDR2 YYDKDF come from the germline V gene (reference sequence). Trimming removed 6 bases at V and 10 bases at J, with 18 bases between. This chain's CDR3 is CATRNTGAYYYTF. For the CDR3, the DNA is TGTGCCACCAGGAATACGGGGGCCTATTACTACACCTTC.

This clone has a handful of counts. The chain combines TRBV4-1 with TRBJ2-3; TRBD1 is a possible D gene (5 bases). The length of the CDR3 is 14 residues. The germline V and J ends were trimmed by 1 base and 3 bases, with 8 bases remaining between them. In germline, CDR1 is MGHRA, CDR2 YSYEKL. The CDR3 DNA is TGCGCCAGCAGCCAAGGGGCAGGGACAGATACGCAGTATTTT. This encodes CASSQGAGTDTQYF.

The sample holds a few counts of this clone. V and J are TRBV29-1 and TRBJ2-1, with D possibly TRBD2 on 6 matching bases. Germline V gene lookup returns CDR1 SQVTM and CDR2 ANQGSEA. V was trimmed by 6 bases and J by 10 bases, leaving 13 bases between them. The CDR3 loop spans 11 amino acids. CDR3 bases: TGCAGCGTCCATCGGGACTCCGAGCAGTTCTTC. It is translated as CSVHRDSEQFF.

J is TRBJ2-2 and V is TRBV29-1; TRBD2 agrees at 7 bases. CDR1 is SQVTM and CDR2 is ANQGSEA in the germline V gene. The CDR3 length is 13 residues. J gave up 4 bases and V 4 bases, and 3 bases lay outside the gene matches. In nucleotides, the CDR3 is TGCAGCGTTGGACTAGCCGTCACCGGGGAGCTGTTTTTT. It translates to CSVGLAVTGELFF.

This clone was observed a handful of times. The chain employs TRBV7-9 and TRBJ2-1; 12 bases agree with TRBD2. J was trimmed by 7 bases and V by 5 bases; bases with no gene match: 6. From germline, CDR1 is SEHNR and CDR2 FQNEAQ (reference sequence). This CDR3 contains 15 residues. The CDR3 DNA follows: TGTGCCAGCAGCACCGGGACTAGCGGGCGAAATGAGCAGTTCTTC. Encoded protein: CASSTGTSGRNEQFF.

Here the CDR3 DNA reads TGCGCCAGTCGGTCTAGCGTTCTCTCCTACAATGAGCAGTTCTTC. The encoded protein is CASRSSVLSYNEQFF. V is TRBV5-1 and J is TRBJ2-1; D is perhaps TRBD2 (6 bases). V was pared by 8 bases and J by 0 bases, with 15 bases between. In germline, CDR1 is SGHRS, CDR2 YFSETQ. The CDR3 covers 15 residues.

This clone came up a few times. This sequence joins TRBV5-8 and TRBJ2-3; D is perhaps TRBD2 (5 bases). This CDR3 region has 12 residues. The V end was cut by 4 bases, the J end by 8 bases, with 11 bases between. Germline values: CDR1 SGHTS, CDR2 YDEGEE. CDR3 bases: TGTGCCAGCAGCCGGCGGGTGGCTACGCAGTATTTT. This encodes CASSRRVATQYF. The whole variable domain, filled in from reference TRBV5-8 and TRBJ2-3, reads EAGVTQSPTHLIKTRGQQATLRCSPISGHTSVYWYQQALGLGLQFLLWYDEGEERNRGNFPPRFSGRQFPNYSSELNVNALELEDSALYLCASSRRVATQYFGPGTRLTVL.

The gene calls are TRBV6-6 and TRBJ2-7; no reliable D call. Germline CDR1 reads MNHNY; CDR2 reads SVGAGI (reference sequence). The CDR3 runs to 13 residues. Between the trimmed V and J ends, which lost 2 bases and 2 bases, there was a span of 7 bases. The CDR3 sequence: CASSYLGTYEQYF. The CDR3 DNA reads as TGTGCCAGCAGTTACCTGGGTACCTACGAGCAGTACTTC.